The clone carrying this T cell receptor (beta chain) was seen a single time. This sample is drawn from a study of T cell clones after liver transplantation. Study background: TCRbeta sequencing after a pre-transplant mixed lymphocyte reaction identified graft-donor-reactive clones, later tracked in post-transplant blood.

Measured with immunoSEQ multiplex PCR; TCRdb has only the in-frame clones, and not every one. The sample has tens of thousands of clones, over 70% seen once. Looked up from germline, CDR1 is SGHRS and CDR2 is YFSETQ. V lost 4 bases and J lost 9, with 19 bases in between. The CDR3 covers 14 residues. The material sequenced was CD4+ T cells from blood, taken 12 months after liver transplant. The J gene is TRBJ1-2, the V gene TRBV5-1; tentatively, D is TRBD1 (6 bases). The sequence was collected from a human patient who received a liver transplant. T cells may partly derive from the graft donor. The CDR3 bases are TGCGCCAGCAGCCCGGAGGGGGTATCCGGGCGCTACACCTTC. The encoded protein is CASSPEGVSGRYTF. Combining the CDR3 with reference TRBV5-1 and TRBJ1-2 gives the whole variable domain KAGVTQTPRYLIKTRGQQVTLSCSPISGHRSVSWYQQTPGQGLQFLFEYFSETQRNKGNFPGRFSGRQFSNSRSEMNVSTLELGDSALYLCASSPEGVSGRYTFGSGTRLTVV.